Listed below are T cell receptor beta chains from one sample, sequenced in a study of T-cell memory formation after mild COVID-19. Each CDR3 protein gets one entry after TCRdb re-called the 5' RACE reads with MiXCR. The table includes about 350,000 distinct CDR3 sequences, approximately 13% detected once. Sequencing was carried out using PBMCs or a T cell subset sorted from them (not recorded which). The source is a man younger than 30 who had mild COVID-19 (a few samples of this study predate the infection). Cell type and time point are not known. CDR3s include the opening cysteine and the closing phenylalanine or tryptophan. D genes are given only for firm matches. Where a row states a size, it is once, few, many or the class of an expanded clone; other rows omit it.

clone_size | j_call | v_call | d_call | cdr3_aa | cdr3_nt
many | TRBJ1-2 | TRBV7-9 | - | CASSFGRFYGYTF | TGTGCCAGCAGCTTCGGCCGATTCTATGGCTACACCTTC
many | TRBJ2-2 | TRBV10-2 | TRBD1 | CASSEPGQPNTGELFF | TGCGCCAGCAGTGAACCGGGACAGCCGAACACCGGGGAGCTGTTTTTT
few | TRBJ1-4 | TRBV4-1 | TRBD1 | CASSQGDRDYNEKLFF | TGCGCCAGCAGCCAGGGGGACAGAGATTATAATGAAAAACTGTTTTTT
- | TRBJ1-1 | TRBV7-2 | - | CASSLVGKGEAFF | TGTGCCAGCAGCTTAGTGGGTAAGGGTGAAGCTTTCTTT
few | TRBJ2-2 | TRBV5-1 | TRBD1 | CASSRDSPIRTTGELFF | TGCGCCAGCAGCAGGGACAGCCCGATAAGAACCACCGGGGAGCTGTTTTTT
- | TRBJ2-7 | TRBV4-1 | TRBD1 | CASSQEWTGISYEQYF | TGCGCCAGCAGCCAAGAGTGGACAGGAATCTCCTACGAGCAGTACTTC
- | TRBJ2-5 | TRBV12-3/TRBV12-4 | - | CASSSLGGRETQYF | TGTGCCAGCAGCTCACTTGGGGGCAGAGAGACCCAGTACTTC
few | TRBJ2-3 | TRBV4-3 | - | CASSQEGRPSDTQYF | TGCGCCAGCAGCCAAGAAGGACGGCCTTCAGATACGCAGTATTTT
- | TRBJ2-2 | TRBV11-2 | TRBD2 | CASRGLAGGTTGELFF | TGTGCCAGCCGCGGACTAGCGGGGGGGACCACCGGGGAGCTGTTTTTT
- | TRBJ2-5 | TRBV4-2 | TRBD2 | CASSQDLAGAQETQYF | TGTGCCAGCAGCCAAGATCTAGCGGGGGCGCAAGAGACCCAGTACTTC
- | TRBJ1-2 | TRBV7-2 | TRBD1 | CASSAPTGVGYTF | TGTGCCAGCAGCGCGCCGACAGGGGTCGGCTACACCTTC
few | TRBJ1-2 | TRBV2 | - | CASTPRGARGYTF | TGTGCCAGCACCCCGAGGGGGGCGCGTGGCTACACCTTC
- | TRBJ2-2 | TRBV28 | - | CACTGLNTGELFF | TGTGCCTGCACAGGGCTCAACACCGGGGAGCTGTTTTTT
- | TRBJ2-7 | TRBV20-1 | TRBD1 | CSAMTGPYEQYF | TGCAGTGCCATGACAGGGCCCTACGAGCAGTACTTC
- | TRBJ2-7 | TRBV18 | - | CASSPTDYEQYF | TGTGCCAGCTCACCGACCGACTACGAGCAGTACTTC
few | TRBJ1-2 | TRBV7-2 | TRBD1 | CASSTRQGAGGYTF | TGTGCCAGCAGCACAAGACAGGGGGCCGGCGGCTACACCTTC
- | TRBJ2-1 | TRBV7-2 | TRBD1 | CASSLVGTGVVDEQFF | TGTGCCAGCAGCTTAGTCGGGACAGGGGTAGTCGATGAGCAGTTCTTC
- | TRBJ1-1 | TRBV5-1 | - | CASSPNTGVGTEAFF | TGCGCCAGCAGCCCCAATACGGGGGTGGGGACTGAAGCTTTCTTT
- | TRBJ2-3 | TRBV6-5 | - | CASSYGVSTDTQYF | TGTGCCAGCAGTTACGGCGTTAGCACAGATACGCAGTATTTT
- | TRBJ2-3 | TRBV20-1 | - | CSARVVSTDTQYF | TGCAGTGCTAGAGTGGTGAGCACAGATACGCAGTATTTT
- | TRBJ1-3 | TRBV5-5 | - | CASSLAAMSEGNTIYF | TGTGCCAGCAGCTTGGCCGCGATGTCTGAGGGAAACACCATATATTTT
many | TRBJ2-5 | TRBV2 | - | CASSPGSETQYF | TGTGCCAGCTCACCAGGGAGCGAGACCCAGTACTTC
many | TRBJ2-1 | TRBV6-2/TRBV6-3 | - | CASSSTGSYNEQFF | TGTGCCAGCAGTTCTACCGGGTCTTACAATGAGCAGTTCTTC
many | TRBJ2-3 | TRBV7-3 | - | CASSRDTSTDTQYF | TGTGCCAGCTCCCGGGACACCAGCACGGATACGCAGTATTTT
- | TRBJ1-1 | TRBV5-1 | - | CASSRAPPVNTEAFF | TGCGCCAGCAGCCGGGCTCCGCCCGTGAACACTGAAGCTTTCTTT
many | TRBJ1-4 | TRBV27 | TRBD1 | CASSSTLLGTGQKLFF | TGTGCCAGCAGTTCCACCCTTCTGGGGACAGGTCAGAAACTGTTTTTT
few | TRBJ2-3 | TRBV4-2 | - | CASSQGWRTLVQPTTADTQYF | TGTGCCAGCAGCCAAGGGTGGAGGACCTTGGTACAGCCGACGACGGCAGATACGCAGTATTTT
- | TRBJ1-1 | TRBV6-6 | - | CASSSDGADTEAFF | TGTGCCAGCAGTTCGGACGGAGCGGACACTGAAGCTTTCTTT
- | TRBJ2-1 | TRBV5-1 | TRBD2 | CASSVSPSGGPNEQFF | TGCGCCAGCAGCGTATCTCCTAGCGGGGGACCCAATGAGCAGTTCTTC
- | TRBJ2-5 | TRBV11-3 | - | CEGVQETQYF | TGTGAAGGCGTACAAGAGACCCAGTACTTC
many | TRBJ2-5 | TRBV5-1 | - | CASSFGAREATQYF | TGCGCCAGCAGCTTTGGGGCCAGGGAGGCGACCCAGTACTTC
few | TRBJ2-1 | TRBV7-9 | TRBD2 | CASSPPRAGGDNEQFF | TGTGCCAGCAGCCCCCCCCGAGCGGGGGGGGACAATGAGCAGTTCTTC
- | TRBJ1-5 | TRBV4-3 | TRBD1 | CASSQDLTGVGQPQHF | TGCGCCAGCAGCCAAGATTTGACAGGGGTAGGGCAGCCCCAGCATTTT
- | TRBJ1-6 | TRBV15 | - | CATSSRQDSPLHF | TGTGCCACCAGCAGTAGGCAGGATTCACCCCTCCACTTT
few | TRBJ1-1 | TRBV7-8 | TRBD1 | CASSRGTGFPEAFF | TGTGCCAGCAGCCGAGGGACAGGGTTCCCTGAAGCTTTCTTT
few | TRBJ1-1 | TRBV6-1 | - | CAGNEGGNEAFF | TGTGCCGGGAACGAGGGGGGTAATGAAGCTTTCTTT
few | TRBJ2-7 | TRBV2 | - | CASRGNGEQYF | TGTGCCAGCAGGGGCAACGGGGAGCAGTACTTC
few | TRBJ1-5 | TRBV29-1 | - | CSATGSGQPQHF | TGCAGCGCGACAGGCTCGGGTCAGCCCCAGCATTTT
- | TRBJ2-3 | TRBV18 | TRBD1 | CASSATGANTDTQYF | TGTGCCAGCTCAGCAACAGGGGCAAACACAGATACGCAGTATTTT
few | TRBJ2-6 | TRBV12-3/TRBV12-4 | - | CASIQGTGANVLTF | TGTGCCAGCATACAGGGTACTGGGGCCAACGTCCTGACTTTC
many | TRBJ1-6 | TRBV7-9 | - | CASTQDRLNSPLHF | TGTGCCAGCACCCAGGACAGACTTAATTCACCCCTCCACTTT
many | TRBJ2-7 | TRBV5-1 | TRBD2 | CASSPDGGGYEQYF | TGCGCCAGCAGCCCGGATGGGGGGGGCTACGAGCAGTACTTC